The clone carrying this TCR beta chain was detected once. These data belong to a study of CD8 T cells in Susac syndrome. The CDR3 loop spans 13 amino acids. Germline lookup yields CDR1 SGHRS and CDR2 YFSETQ. Trimming removed 0 bases at V and 4 bases at J, with 6 bases between. Negative isolation yielded the CD8+ and CD4+ T cells, while FACS enriched the TEMRA cells. The RNA, about 0.45 to 1 ug, was put through reverse transcription using random hexamers. MiXCR, run by TCRdb on the immunoSEQ multiplex PCR reads, gives a single entry per CDR3 protein. The sample carries around 220,000 distinct CDR3 sequences, 92% recorded once.

The sample was CD8+ T cells from PBMCs. V and J are TRBV5-1 and TRBJ2-3; D is perhaps TRBD1 (5 bases). This clonotype was obtained from a human donor with multiple sclerosis. CDR3 loop: CASSLDRPDTQYF. CDR3 sequence (DNA): TGCGCCAGCAGCTTGGACAGGCCAGATACGCAGTATTTT. Supplemented by reference TRBV5-1 and TRBJ2-3, the full variable domain reads KAGVTQTPRYLIKTRGQQVTLSCSPISGHRSVSWYQQTPGQGLQFLFEYFSETQRNKGNFPGRFSGRQFSNSRSEMNVSTLELGDSALYLCASSLDRPDTQYFGPGTRLTVL.